This T cell receptor beta chain was documented in a study of blood T cell repertoires in COVID-19. About the research overall: There were acute and convalescent COVID-19 samples, and they came from the United States, Italy and Spain. Sample material is recorded as cDNA or gDNA derived from T cells, B-cell-depleted T cells, or PBMCs.

The V gene end was trimmed by 2 bases and the J gene end by 7 bases; junction bases not matched to a gene: 11. This CDR3 contains 17 residues. Germline CDR1 and CDR2: KGHDR and SFDVKD. Study processing details: Estimation of nucleated cell counts relied on the amplification of reference gene primers. This table comes from immunoSEQ multiplex PCR, and its TCRdb copy is limited to in-frame clones, with some not included. V and J calls plus clone size are reproduced from that table; the DNA served to infer D and trimming. The sample lists some 150,000 clones; approximately 85% were seen once. The Seattle patients, enrolled during active infection, were followed longitudinally.

This chain links TRBV24-1 with TRBJ2-1, with 9 bases that match TRBD1. This TCR came from a woman aged 55-69 years with COVID-19, enrolled during active disease. The sequenced sample was peripheral blood. CDR3 in DNA: TGTGCCACCAGTGATTCCCGGGACAGGGTATTGAGGAATGAGCAGTTCTTC. This sequence encodes CATSDSRDRVLRNEQFF.